Sequencing of this T cell receptor beta chain was carried out in a study of identical twins. MiXCR, applied by TCRdb to the 5' RACE reads, yields one record per CDR3 protein. The sample carries 1.5 million or so distinct CDR3 sequences, under 35% recorded once. The sample consisted of cord blood. This clonotype originated in a newborn girl in good health.

The CDR3 region has the DNA TGTGCCTGGAGTGTAGGCAGGGGCCATGAAGCTTTCTTT. Translated, it gives CAWSVGRGHEAFF. The chain couples TRBV30 to TRBJ1-1; D is perhaps TRBD1 (6 bases). V lost 0 bases to trimming and J lost 7 bases, with 12 bases between them. The CDR3 runs 13 residues. CDR1 is GTSNPN, CDR2 SVGIG, per germline (reference sequence).